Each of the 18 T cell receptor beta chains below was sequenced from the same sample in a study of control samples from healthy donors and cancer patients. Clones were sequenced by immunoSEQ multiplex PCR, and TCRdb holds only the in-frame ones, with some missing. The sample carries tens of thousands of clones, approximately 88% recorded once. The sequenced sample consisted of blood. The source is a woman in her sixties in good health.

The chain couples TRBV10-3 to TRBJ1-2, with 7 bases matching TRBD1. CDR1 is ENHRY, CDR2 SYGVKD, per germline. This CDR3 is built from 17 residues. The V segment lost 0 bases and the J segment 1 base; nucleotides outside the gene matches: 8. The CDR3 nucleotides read TGTGCCATCAGTGAGTCCGGGACAGCGCGCCTTAACTATGGCTACACCTTC. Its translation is CAISESGTARLNYGYTF.

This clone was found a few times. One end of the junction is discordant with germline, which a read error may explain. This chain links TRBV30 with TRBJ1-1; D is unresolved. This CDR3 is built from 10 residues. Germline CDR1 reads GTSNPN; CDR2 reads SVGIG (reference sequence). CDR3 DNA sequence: TGTGCCGGGAGGGCCGGTGAAGCTTTCTTT. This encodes CAGRAGEAFF.

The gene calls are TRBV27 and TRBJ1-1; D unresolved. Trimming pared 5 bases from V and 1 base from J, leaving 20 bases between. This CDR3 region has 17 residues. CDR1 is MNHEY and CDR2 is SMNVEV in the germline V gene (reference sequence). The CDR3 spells CASSPHPGRLGNTEAFF. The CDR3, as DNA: TGTGCCAGCAGTCCCCACCCCGGGAGGCTAGGGAACACTGAAGCTTTCTTT.

The CDR3 DNA reads TGTGCCAGCAGCTTCGGTACTAACTATGGCTACACCTTC. As protein: CASSFGTNYGYTF. The chain is built from TRBV7-9 and TRBJ1-2, with D unresolved. Germline lookup yields CDR1 SEHNR and CDR2 FQNEAQ (reference sequence). Between the trimmed V and J ends, which lost 3 bases and 0 bases, there was a span of 5 bases. CDR3 size: 13 residues.

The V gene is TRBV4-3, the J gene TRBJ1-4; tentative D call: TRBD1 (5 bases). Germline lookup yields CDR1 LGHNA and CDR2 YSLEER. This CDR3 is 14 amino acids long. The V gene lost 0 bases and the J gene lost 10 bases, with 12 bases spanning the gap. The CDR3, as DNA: TGCGCCAGCAGCCAAGATGGTCAGGGCGGAAAACTGTTTTTT. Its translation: CASSQDGQGGKLFF.

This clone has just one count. CDR3 DNA sequence: TGTGCCAGCAGCGCGGACATTAACTATGGCTACACCTTC. Translation: CASSADINYGYTF. This chain uses TRBV9 with TRBJ1-2, with a possible D match to TRBD1 (5 bases). The germline CDR1 and CDR2 sequences are SGDLS and YYNGEE. The CDR3 is 13 residues long. V was trimmed by 3 bases and J by 1 base, leaving 7 bases between them.

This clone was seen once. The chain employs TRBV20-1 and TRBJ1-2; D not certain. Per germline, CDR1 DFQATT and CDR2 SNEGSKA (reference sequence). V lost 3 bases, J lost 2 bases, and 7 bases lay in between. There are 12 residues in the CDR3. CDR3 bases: TGCAGTGCTAGTTCGGGAAACTATGGCTACACCTTC. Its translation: CSASSGNYGYTF.

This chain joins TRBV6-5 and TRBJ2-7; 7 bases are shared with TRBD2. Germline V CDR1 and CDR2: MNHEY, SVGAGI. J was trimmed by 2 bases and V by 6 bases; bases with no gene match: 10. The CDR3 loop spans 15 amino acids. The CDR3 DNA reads TGTGCCAGCAGGGGGAGCGGGAAGGGGACCTACGAGCAGTACTTC. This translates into CASRGSGKGTYEQYF.

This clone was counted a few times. CDR3 amino acids: CASSLIRGQVFF. The CDR3 nucleotides are TGTGCCAGCAGCTTGATCCGGGGGCAAGTGTTCTTC. The J gene is TRBJ2-1, the V gene TRBV5-8; D is possibly TRBD1 or TRBD2 (6 bases each). The length of the CDR3 is 12 residues. Between the trimmed V and J ends, which lost 1 base and 15 bases, there was a span of 14 bases. Germline CDR1 and CDR2: SGHTS and YDEGEE. The variable domain in full, completed from reference TRBV5-8 and TRBJ2-1, reads EAGVTQSPTHLIKTRGQQATLRCSPISGHTSVYWYQQALGLGLQFLLWYDEGEERNRGNFPPRFSGRQFPNYSSELNVNALELEDSALYLCASSLIRGQVFFGPGTRLTVL.

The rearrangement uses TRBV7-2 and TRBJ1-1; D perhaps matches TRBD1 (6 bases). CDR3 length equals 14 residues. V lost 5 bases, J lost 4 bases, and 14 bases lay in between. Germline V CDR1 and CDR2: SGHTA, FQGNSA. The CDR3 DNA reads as TGTGCCAGCAGCCTAGAGGGGGGGGGCACTGAAGCTTTCTTT. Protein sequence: CASSLEGGGTEAFF.

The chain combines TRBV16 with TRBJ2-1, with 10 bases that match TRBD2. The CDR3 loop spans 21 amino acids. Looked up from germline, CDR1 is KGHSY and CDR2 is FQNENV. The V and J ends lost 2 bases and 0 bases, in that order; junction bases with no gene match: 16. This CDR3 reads CASSQLPLAGVGGGSYNEQFF. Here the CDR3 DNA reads TGTGCCAGCAGCCAACTTCCTCTAGCGGGAGTCGGCGGGGGCTCCTACAATGAGCAGTTCTTC.

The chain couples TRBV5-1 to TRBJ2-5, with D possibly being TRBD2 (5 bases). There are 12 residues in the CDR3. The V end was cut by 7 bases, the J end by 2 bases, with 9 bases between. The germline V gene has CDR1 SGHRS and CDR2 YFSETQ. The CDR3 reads CASGRDQETQYF. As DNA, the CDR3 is TGCGCCAGCGGCCGGGATCAAGAGACCCAGTACTTC.

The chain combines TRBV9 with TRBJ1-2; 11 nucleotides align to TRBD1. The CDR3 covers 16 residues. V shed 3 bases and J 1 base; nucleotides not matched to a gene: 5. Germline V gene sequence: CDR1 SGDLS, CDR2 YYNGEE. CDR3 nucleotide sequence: TGTGCCAGCAGCGCGAGGACAGGGGGCTATAACTATGGCTACACCTTC. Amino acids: CASSARTGGYNYGYTF.

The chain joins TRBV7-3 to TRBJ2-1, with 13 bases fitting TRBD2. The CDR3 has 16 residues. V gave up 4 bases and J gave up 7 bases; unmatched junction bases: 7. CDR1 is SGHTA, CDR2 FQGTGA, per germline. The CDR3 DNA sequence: TGTGCCAGCAGCTCGACCGGACTAGCGGGAGATAATGAGCAGTTCTTC. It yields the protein CASSSTGLAGDNEQFF. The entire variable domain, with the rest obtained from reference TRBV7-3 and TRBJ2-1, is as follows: GAGVSQTPSNKVTEKGKYVELRCDPISGHTALYWYRQSLGQGPEFLIYFQGTGAADDSGLPNDRFFAVRPEGSVSTLKIQRTERGDSAVYLCASSSTGLAGDNEQFFGPGTRLTVL.

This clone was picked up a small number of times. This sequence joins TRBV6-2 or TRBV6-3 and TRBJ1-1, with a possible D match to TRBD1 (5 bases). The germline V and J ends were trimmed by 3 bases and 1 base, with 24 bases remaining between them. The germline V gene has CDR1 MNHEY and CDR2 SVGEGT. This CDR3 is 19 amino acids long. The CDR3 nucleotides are TGTGCCAGCAGTTATTTCAGACGGACACGAAACCACCCGAACACTGAAGCTTTCTTT. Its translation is CASSYFRRTRNHPNTEAFF.

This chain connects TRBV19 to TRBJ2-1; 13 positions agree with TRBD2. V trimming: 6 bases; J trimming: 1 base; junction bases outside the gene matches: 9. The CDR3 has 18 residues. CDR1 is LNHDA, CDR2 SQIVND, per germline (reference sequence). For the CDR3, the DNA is TGTGCCAGTAGCGGACTAGCGGGAGTATCGAGTTCCTACAATGAGCAGTTCTTC. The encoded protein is CASSGLAGVSSSYNEQFF. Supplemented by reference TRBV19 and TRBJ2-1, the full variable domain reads DGGITQSPKYLFRKEGQNVTLSCEQNLNHDAMYWYRQDPGQGLRLIYYSQIVNDFQKGDIAEGYSVSREKKESFPLTVTSAQKNPTAFYLCASSGLAGVSSSYNEQFFGPGTRLTVL.

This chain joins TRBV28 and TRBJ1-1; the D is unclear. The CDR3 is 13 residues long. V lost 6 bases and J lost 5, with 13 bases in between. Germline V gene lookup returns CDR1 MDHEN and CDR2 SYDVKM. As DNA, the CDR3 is TGTGCCAGCAGCCCGAACGAGGTGACTGAAGCTTTCTTT. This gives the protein CASSPNEVTEAFF.

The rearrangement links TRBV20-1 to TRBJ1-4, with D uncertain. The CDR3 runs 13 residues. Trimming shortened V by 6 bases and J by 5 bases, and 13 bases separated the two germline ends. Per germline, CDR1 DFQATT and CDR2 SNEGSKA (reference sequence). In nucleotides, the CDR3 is TGCAGTGCCAGTGGAAGAGGGAATGAAAAACTGTTTTTT. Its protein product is CSASGRGNEKLFF.